The sequence of this TCR beta chain was determined in a study of control samples from healthy donors and cancer patients. The protocol was immunoSEQ multiplex PCR, while the TCRdb copy is restricted to in-frame clones and leaves out a portion. This sample has 13,000 to 15,000 clones, with roughly 77% found just once. Material: formalin-fixed, paraffin-embedded tissue. The clonotype comes from a female donor with lung cancer.

The CDR3 DNA reads as TGTGCCAGCAGCTTTCTAGACAGTAATGAAGCTTTCTTT. It codes for CASSFLDSNEAFF. The chain combines TRBV7-9 with TRBJ1-1, with D perhaps TRBD1 (5 bases). CDR1 and CDR2 (germline): SEHNR, FQNEAQ (reference sequence). The CDR3 is 13 amino acids. V was cut by 3 bases and J by 7 bases, with 12 bases left in between.